This section outlines one TCR beta chain sequence together with its context. Antigen unknown. The entry originates in a study of T cell responses to AZD1222 COVID-19 vaccine. Study information: Timing groups of about 4 and about 12 weeks for second doses were pooled.

CDR3 length: 14 residues. Germline values: CDR1 LGHNA, CDR2 YNFKEQ. Trimming pared 4 bases from V and 6 bases from J, leaving 12 bases between. Libraries were prepared by immunoSEQ multiplex PCR; TCRdb keeps only in-frame clonotypes and omits some of them. The top ten clones hold roughly 6.6% of a sample with roughly 130,000 clones, just under 95% of them seen once. Study-wide results and limits: Spike-specific TCR breadth and depth were elevated following two AZD1222 doses. White British people made up most donors, females outnumbered males, and clonal diversity was possibly underestimated. Repertoires were obtained only post-peak T cell response.

The chain carries TRBV4-2 and TRBJ2-2; D possibly uses TRBD1 or TRBD2 (5 bases each). The clonotype comes from an adult in good health. Sequences were derived from peripheral blood, sampled on day 0 of AZD1222 vaccination. The CDR3 reads CASSPARGAGELFF. CDR3 nucleotide sequence: TGTGCCAGCAGCCCCGCCCGAGGGGCCGGGGAGCTGTTTTTT.